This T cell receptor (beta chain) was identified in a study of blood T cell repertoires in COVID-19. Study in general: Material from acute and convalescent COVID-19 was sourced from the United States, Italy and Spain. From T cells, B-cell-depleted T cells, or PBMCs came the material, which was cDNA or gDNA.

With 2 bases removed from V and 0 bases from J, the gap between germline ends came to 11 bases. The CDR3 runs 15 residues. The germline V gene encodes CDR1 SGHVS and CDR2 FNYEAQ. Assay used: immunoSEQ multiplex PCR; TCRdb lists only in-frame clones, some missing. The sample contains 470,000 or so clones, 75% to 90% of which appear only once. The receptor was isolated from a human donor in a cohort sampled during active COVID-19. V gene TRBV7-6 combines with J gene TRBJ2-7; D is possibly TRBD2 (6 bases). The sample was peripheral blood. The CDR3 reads CASSLFSDYSYEQYF. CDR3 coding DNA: TGTGCCAGCAGCTTATTCTCGGACTACTCCTACGAGCAGTACTTC.